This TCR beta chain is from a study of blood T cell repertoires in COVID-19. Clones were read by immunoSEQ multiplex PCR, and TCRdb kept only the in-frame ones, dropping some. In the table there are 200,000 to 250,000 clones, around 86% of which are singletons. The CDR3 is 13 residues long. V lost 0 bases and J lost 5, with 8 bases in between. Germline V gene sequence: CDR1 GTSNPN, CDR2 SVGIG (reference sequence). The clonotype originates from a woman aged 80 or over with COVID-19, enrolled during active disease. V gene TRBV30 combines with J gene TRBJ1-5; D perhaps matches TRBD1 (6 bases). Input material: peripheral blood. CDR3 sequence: CAWSVQGYQPQHF. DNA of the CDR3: TGTGCCTGGAGTGTACAGGGCTATCAGCCCCAGCATTTT.